Listed below are T cell receptor beta chains from one sample, sequenced in a study of OX40 agonist ivuxolimab in advanced cancers. TCRdb's table, derived via immunoSEQ multiplex PCR, lists solely in-frame clones and lacks some. The repertoire has tens of thousands of clones, 90% to 95% of them found once; the top ten carry approximately 5%. The specimen was CD4+ or CD8+ T cells sorted from blood, collected in a trial of the OX40 agonist ivuxolimab. The receptors stem from an adult with an advanced solid tumor such as melanoma, head and neck, liver or kidney cancer. Both conserved end residues are part of each CDR3. The order of the fields is D gene, J gene, V gene, clone size, CDR3 DNA, CDR3 protein. The D gene is left open where the match is weak. Clone size is shown for a subset of rows, as once, few, many or a class of expanded clone.

NA,TRBJ2-7,TRBV11-2,NA,TGTGCCAGCAGCTTAGCAGGTCAGGGGTACCACGAGCAGTACTTC,CASSLAGQGYHEQYF
NA,TRBJ1-3,TRBV4-1,NA,TGCGCCAGCAGCCAAAGCCCTCAGAGTCCGAGCTCTGGAAACACCATATATTTT,CASSQSPQSPSSGNTIYF
NA,TRBJ2-3,TRBV7-9,NA,TGTGCCAGCAGCCCCGACCGGGCCCCGGTTGGGCAGTATTTT,CASSPDRAPVGQYF
NA,TRBJ2-3,TRBV28,NA,TGTGCCAGCAGTTTAGAACGACGATCCTTCACAGATACGCAGTATTTT,CASSLERRSFTDTQYF
NA,TRBJ2-1,TRBV7-9,NA,TGTGCCAGCAGCTTTAACAATGAGCAGTTCTTC,CASSFNNEQFF
NA,TRBJ2-5,TRBV11-2,NA,TGTGCCAGCAGCTTAGTCTCCCCCCGGGTCAGATTCCAAGAGACCCAGTACTTC,CASSLVSPRVRFQETQYF
TRBD2,TRBJ2-7,TRBV2,NA,TGTGCCAGCAGTAGCGGGAGTTACGAGCAGTACTTC,CASSSGSYEQYF
NA,TRBJ1-5,TRBV5-8,NA,TGTGCCAGCGGAGGGAGGAATCAGCCCCAGCATTTT,CASGGRNQPQHF
NA,TRBJ1-2,TRBV9,NA,TGTGCCAGCAGCGTAGATACTATGGGCACGTACTATGGCTACACCTTC,CASSVDTMGTYYGYTF
NA,TRBJ1-1,TRBV7-8,once,TGTGCCAGCAGCCCGTCCTCAGTGAACACTGAAGCTTTCTTT,CASSPSSVNTEAFF
NA,TRBJ2-3,TRBV7-2,NA,TGTGCCAGCAGCCCGCCGTCCCTGGATACGCAGTATTTT,CASSPPSLDTQYF
NA,TRBJ2-2,TRBV5-4,once,TGTGCCAGCATTGACCCCACCGGGGAGCTGTTTTTT,CASIDPTGELFF
TRBD1,TRBJ2-6,TRBV4-3,once,TGCGCCAGCAGCCAAGATGCAACAGGGGGTTATGTTTTTGGGGCCAACGTCCTGACTTTC,CASSQDATGGYVFGANVLTF
NA,TRBJ2-3,TRBV9,NA,TGTGCCAGCAGCGTAGTAAACGGGGGACGCACAGATACGCAGTATTTT,CASSVVNGGRTDTQYF
NA,TRBJ1-5,TRBV4-1,NA,TGCGCCAGCACTCCCTTTCCGGGGGTTAGCAATCAGCCCCAGCATTTT,CASTPFPGVSNQPQHF
NA,TRBJ2-7,TRBV19,NA,TGTGCCAGTAGTATATCGGGACACATCTACGAGCAGTACTTC,CASSISGHIYEQYF